This T cell receptor (beta chain) was captured by sequencing in a study of Graves' ophthalmopathy and Graves' hyperthyroidism (dated by TCRdb to the late 2010s). Regarding the study in general: Stable hyperthyroidism was defined as no progression to ophthalmopathy within 18 months of follow-up. To tell Graves' ophthalmopathy apart from Graves' hyperthyroidism, and to predict which patients would progress to ophthalmopathy, the study relied on TCR beta repertoire signatures. In total, 135 blood samples were TCR-sequenced: 43 ophthalmopathy, under 80 hyperthyroidism and about 17 hyperthyroidism-to-ophthalmopathy patients. To explore V-J signatures distinguishing ophthalmopathy from hyperthyroidism, a discovery set of about 99 patients (fewer than 45 ophthalmopathy, 57 stable hyperthyroidism) was enrolled. For independent validation, a separate cohort was made up of around 18 hyperthyroidism patients plus 17 patients who later progressed from hyperthyroidism to ophthalmopathy. In about 6 hyperthyroidism patients, the T-cell repertoire of thyroid tissue was compared with the T-cell repertoire of blood. After sampling, hyperthyroidism patients received methimazole starting at 30 mg daily, and ophthalmopathy patients received high-dose intravenous methylprednisolone. Broad study findings and their caveats: Most expanded thyroid clonotypes with a frequency above 0.001 also appeared in blood, which suggests that blood repertoires may reflect the immune response in the thyroid. No statistical method was used to predetermine the sample size, and group allocation was not hidden from the investigators. In cross-validation, the 13-signature model distinguished ophthalmopathy from stable hyperthyroidism with more than 85% sensitivity and over 81% specificity, while in the test set the corresponding values were around 79% and 71%. In validation, the model predicted ophthalmopathy progression with more than 55% sensitivity and about 73% specificity; 12 predicted patients were CT-confirmed with GO in a median of approximately 6.2 months.

TCR beta CDR3 regions were amplified from RNA transcripts for repertoire sequencing. The first round was an RT-PCR using HTBI primers with the Qiagen OneStep RT-PCR kit, and this first round was followed by a second-round multiplex PCR, then size selection and purification. Libraries were sequenced on an Illumina HiSeq2000 using paired-end 100 bp reads. The study's own analysis went as follows. SOAPnuke was used to process the reads, removing any read that contained adapters or uncalled bases, had a mean Phred below 15, or lacked an exact match to the constant primer or identifier. COPE v1.2.5 was used to merge high-quality paired reads. Each unique nucleotide sequence was treated as a clonotype, and MiTCR v1.1 was used to align the clonotypes to the IMGT TRB V, D and J references. Only V-J combinations with frequency above 0.0001 were analysed, covering 99% to 99.2% of repertoires. A TCR clonal expansion and chaos score per V-J combination was defined as the ratio of F50 clonal expansion to chaos observed in the TCRdist matrix. Welch's t-statistics and random forest were used to reduce features to more than ten V-J combinations, which were fed into a naive Bayes classifier. The Morisita-Horn index was used to measure how similar the thyroid and blood repertoires were. TCRdb passed the public sequencing reads through fastp at Q25 and MiXCR, retaining productive beta sequences. Each entry is one CDR3 protein sequence, shown with its most common DNA and genes. These V and J calls derive from TCRdb rather than the authors' analysis. The sample includes 1 million to 1.3 million distinct CDR3 sequences, with 35% to 45% observed a single time. Of the sample, roughly 10% falls within the top ten clones.

The CDR3 has 12 amino acids, counting the end cysteine and phenylalanine. The only DNA kept is the CDR3, 36 bases in frame from the first base. As encoded in the germline V gene, CDR1 is MNHNS while CDR2 is SASEGT. As concerns this clonotype: The clone's antigen remains unknown. This clone may be a read error of a much larger clone one base away.

Patients with hyperthyroidism were aged 18 to 65 years, had been newly diagnosed, and had a disease duration of less than 2 months. Patients with other autoimmune diseases, uncontrolled infections, pregnancy or lactation were excluded. Diagnosis relied on clinical symptoms, serum thyroxine, TRAb, thyroid ultrasound and orbital computed tomography. Total RNA was extracted using Trizol reagent, and RNA quality was checked on an Agilent 2100 Bioanalyzer. This TCR was recovered from an adult man with Graves' hyperthyroidism. In this chain, TRBV6-1 is recombined with TRBJ2-7, and perhaps TRBD1 as D gene, on 5 matching bases. The sequenced sample consisted of peripheral blood or thyroid tissue (not recorded which). The sequenced DNA is TGTGCCAGCAGTGGGACATTGGACGAGCAGTGCTTC. Its translation is CASSGTLDEQCF.